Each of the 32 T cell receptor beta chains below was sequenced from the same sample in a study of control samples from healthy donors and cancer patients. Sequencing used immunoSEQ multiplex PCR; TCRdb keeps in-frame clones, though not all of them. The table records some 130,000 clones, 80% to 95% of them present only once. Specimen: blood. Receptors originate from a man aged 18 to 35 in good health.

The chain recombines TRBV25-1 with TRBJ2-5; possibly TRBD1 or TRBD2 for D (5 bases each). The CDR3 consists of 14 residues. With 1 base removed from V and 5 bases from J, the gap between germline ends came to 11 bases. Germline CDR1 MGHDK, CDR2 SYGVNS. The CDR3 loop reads CASSEWGPVETQYF. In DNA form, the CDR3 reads TGTGCCAGCAGTGAATGGGGACCAGTGGAGACCCAGTACTTC.

As DNA, the CDR3 is TGTGCCAGCAGCCTCGGCGGGTGGAATGAGCAGTTCTTC. Amino acid sequence: CASSLGGWNEQFF. The chain joins TRBV6-6 to TRBJ2-1, with D perhaps TRBD2 (5 bases). V dropped 6 bases and J dropped 7 bases, with 13 bases sitting between them. Germline V gene sequence: CDR1 MNHNY, CDR2 SVGAGI (reference sequence). The CDR3 loop spans 13 amino acids.

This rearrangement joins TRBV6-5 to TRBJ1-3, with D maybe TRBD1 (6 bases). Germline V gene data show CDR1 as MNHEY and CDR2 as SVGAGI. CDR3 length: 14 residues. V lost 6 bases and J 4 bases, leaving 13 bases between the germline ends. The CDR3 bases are TGTGCCAGCAGAGAGGCAGGGGTCGGAAACACCATATATTTT. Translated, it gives CASREAGVGNTIYF.

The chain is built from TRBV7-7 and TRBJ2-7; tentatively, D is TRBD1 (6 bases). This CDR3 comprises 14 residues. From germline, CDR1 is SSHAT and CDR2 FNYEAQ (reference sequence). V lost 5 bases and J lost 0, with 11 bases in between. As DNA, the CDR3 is TGTGCCAGCAGCCCCGACAGGAGCTCCTACGAGCAGTACTTC. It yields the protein CASSPDRSSYEQYF.

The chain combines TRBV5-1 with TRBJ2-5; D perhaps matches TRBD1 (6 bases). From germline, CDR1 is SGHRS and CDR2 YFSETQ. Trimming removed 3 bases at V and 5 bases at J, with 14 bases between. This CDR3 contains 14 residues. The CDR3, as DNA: TGCGCCAGCAGCTCGCGGACAGCCGGGGAGACCCAGTACTTC. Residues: CASSSRTAGETQYF.

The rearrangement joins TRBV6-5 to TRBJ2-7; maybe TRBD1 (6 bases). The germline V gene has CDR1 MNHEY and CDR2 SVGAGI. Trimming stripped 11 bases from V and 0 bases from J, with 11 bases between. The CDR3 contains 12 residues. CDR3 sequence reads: CAGGPSSYEQYF. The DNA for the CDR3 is TGTGCCGGGGGCCCTAGCTCCTACGAGCAGTACTTC.

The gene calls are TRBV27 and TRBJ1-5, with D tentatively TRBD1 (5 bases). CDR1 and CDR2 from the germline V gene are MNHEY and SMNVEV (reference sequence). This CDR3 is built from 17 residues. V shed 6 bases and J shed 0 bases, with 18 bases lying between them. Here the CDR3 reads CASRSGAAENSNQPQHF. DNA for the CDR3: TGTGCCAGCAGGAGCGGGGCGGCAGAGAATAGCAATCAGCCCCAGCATTTT.

The chain's CDR3 is CASNPEKGQETEYTDTQYF. The CDR3 bases are TGTGCCAGCAACCCGGAAAAGGGACAGGAGACCGAGTACACAGATACGCAGTATTTT. This chain links TRBV21-1 with TRBJ2-3; TRBD1, as called in the table, went unchecked against the DNA. TRBV21-1 is labeled a pseudogene. This CDR3 region has 19 residues.

CDR3 nucleotides: TGTGCCAGCAGCCCCTCCTCTGGGGCCAACGTCCTGACTTTC. Translated, it gives CASSPSSGANVLTF. The genes are TRBV3-1 (or the pseudogene TRBV3-2) and TRBJ2-6; D is ambiguous. Trimming shortened V by 4 bases and J by 0 bases, and 4 bases separated the two germline ends. The length of the CDR3 is 14 residues. Per germline, CDR1 LGHDT and CDR2 YNNKEL (reference sequence).

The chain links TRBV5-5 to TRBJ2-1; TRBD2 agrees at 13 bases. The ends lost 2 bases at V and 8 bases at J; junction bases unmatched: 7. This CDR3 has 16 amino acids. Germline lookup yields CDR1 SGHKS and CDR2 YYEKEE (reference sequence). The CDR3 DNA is TGTGCCAGCAGCTTAGCGACTAGCGGGGGGTTCGATGAGCAGTTCTTC. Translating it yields CASSLATSGGFDEQFF.

Here the CDR3 reads CASSQDPLAGGAGELFF. The CDR3 DNA follows: TGTGCCAGCAGCCAAGATCCCCTAGCGGGGGGAGCCGGGGAGCTGTTTTTT. V is TRBV4-2 and J is TRBJ2-2, with 11 nucleotides matching TRBD2. The CDR3 has 17 residues. CDR1 and CDR2 from the germline V gene are LGHNA and YNFKEQ. V lost 0 bases and J lost 6; bases outside the gene matches: 6.

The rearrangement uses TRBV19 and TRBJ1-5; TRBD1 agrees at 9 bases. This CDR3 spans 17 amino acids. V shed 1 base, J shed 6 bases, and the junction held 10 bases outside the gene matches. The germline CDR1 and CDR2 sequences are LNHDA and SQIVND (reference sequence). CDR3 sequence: CASSIASPGQGSQPQHF. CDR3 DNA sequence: TGTGCCAGTAGTATAGCGAGTCCGGGACAGGGATCTCAGCCCCAGCATTTT.

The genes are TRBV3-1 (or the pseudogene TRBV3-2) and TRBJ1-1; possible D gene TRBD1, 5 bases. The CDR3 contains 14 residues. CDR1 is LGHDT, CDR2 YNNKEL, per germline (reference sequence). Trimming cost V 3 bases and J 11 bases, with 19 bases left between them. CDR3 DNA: TGTGCCAGCAGCCATTCCCGGGACCTCGGAGGGGCTTTCTTT. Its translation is CASSHSRDLGGAFF.

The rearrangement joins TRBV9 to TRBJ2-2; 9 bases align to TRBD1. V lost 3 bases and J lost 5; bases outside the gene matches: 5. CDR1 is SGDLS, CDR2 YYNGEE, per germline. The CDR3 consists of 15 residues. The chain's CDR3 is CASSATGGRTGELFF. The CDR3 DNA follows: TGTGCCAGCAGCGCAACAGGGGGCCGGACCGGGGAGCTGTTTTTT.

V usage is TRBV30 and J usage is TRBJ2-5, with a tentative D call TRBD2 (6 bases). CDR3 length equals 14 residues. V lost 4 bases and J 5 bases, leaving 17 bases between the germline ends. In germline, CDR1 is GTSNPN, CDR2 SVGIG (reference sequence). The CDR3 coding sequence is TGTGCCTGGACCTCTCGCGGGGCTTGGGAGACCCAGTACTTC. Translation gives CAWTSRGAWETQYF.

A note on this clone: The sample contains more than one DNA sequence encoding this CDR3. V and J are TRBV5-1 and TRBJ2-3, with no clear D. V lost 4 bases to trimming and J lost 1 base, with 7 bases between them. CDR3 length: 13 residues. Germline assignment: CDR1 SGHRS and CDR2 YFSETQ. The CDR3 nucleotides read TGCGCCAGCAGCCCGCAGGGCACAGATACGCAGTATTTT. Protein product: CASSPQGTDTQYF.

The CDR3 protein is CAISEHRDRVSGANVLTF. CDR3 sequence (DNA): TGTGCCATCAGTGAGCACCGGGACAGGGTATCCGGGGCCAACGTCCTGACTTTC. The rearrangement links TRBV10-3 to TRBJ2-6; 9 nucleotides agree with TRBD1. The CDR3 has 18 residues. CDR1 and CDR2 from the germline V gene are ENHRY and SYGVKD. V shed 2 bases and J 4 bases; nucleotides not matched to a gene: 9.

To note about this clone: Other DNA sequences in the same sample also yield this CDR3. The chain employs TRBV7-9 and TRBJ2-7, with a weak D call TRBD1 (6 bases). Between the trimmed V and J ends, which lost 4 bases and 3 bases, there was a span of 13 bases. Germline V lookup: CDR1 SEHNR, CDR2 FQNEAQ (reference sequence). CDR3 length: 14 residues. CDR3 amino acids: CASSSPDSNYEQYF. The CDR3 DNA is TGTGCCAGCAGCTCTCCGGACAGCAACTACGAGCAGTACTTC.

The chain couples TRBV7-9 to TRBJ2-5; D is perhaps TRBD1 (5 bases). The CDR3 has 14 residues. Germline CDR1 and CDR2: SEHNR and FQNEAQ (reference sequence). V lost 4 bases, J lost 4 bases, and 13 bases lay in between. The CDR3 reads CASSSPLRGETQYF. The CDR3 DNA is TGTGCCAGCAGCTCCCCCTTAAGGGGAGAGACCCAGTACTTC.

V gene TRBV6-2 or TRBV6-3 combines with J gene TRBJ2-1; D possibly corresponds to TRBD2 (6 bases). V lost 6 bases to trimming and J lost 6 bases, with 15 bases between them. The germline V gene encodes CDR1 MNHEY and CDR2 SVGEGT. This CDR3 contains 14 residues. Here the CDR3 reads CASSHGTASNEQFF. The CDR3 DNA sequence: TGTGCCAGCAGCCACGGGACTGCATCCAATGAGCAGTTCTTC.

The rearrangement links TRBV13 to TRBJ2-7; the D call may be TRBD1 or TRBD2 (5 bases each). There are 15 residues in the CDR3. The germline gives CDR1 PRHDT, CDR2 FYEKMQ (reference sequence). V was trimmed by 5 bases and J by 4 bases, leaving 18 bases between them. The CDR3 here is CASSITRDGGYEQYF. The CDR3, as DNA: TGTGCCAGCAGCATTACACGGGACGGTGGATACGAGCAGTACTTC.

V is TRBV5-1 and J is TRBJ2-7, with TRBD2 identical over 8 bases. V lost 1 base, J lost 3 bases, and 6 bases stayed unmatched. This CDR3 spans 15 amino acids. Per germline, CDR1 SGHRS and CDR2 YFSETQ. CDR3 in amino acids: CASSLSIAGFYEQYF. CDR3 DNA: TGCGCCAGCAGCTTGAGCATAGCGGGGTTCTACGAGCAGTACTTC.

The CDR3 protein is CASSPYRDITIYF. The CDR3 coding sequence is TGTGCCAGCAGTCCATATAGGGACATAACCATATATTTT. The chain has TRBV6-5 and TRBJ1-3; TRBD1 is a possible D gene (6 bases). V was cut by 5 bases and J by 10 bases, with 15 bases left in between. CDR3 length: 13 amino acids. CDR1 and CDR2 from the germline V gene are MNHEY and SVGAGI.

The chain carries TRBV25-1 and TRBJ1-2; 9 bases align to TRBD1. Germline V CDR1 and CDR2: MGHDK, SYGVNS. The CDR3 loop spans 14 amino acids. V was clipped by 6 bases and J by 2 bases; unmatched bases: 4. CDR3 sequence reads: CASRETGGNYGYTF. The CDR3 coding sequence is TGTGCCAGCAGAGAGACAGGGGGGAACTATGGCTACACCTTC.

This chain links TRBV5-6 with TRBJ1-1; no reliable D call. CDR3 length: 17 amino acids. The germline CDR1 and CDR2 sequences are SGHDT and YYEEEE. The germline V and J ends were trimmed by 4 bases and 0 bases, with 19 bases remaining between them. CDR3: CASSQKTLWLMNTEAFF. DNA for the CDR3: TGTGCCAGCAGCCAGAAGACACTTTGGCTTATGAACACTGAAGCTTTCTTT.

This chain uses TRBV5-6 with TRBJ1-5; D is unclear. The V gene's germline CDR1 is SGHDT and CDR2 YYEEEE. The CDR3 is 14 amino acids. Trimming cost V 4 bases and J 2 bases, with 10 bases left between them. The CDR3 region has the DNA TGTGCCAGCAGCCGGACCGATGGCAATCAGCCCCAGCATTTT. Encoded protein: CASSRTDGNQPQHF.

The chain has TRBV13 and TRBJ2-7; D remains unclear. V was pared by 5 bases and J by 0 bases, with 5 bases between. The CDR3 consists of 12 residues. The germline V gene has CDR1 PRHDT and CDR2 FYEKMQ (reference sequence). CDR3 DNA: TGTGCCAGCAGCGTTCACTCCTACGAGCAGTACTTC. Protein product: CASSVHSYEQYF.

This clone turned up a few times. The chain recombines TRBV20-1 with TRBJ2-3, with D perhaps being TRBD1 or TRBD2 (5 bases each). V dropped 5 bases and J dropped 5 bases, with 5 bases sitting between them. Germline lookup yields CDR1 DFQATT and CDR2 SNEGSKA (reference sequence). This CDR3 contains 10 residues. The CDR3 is CSAGGDTQYF. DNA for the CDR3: TGCAGTGCTGGGGGAGATACGCAGTATTTT.

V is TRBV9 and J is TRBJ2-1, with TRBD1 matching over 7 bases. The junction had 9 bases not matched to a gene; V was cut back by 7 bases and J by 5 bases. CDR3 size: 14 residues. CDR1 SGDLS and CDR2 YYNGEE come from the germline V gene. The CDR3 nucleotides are TGTGCCAGCGGCCCCCCGGGACAGAACAATGAGCAGTTCTTC. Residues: CASGPPGQNNEQFF.

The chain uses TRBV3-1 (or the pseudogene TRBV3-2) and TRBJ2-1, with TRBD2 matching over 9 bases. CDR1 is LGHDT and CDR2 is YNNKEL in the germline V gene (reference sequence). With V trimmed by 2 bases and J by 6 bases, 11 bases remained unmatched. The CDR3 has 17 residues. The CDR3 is CASSQPILGGGANEQFF. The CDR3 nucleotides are TGTGCCAGCAGCCAACCTATACTTGGCGGGGGGGCCAATGAGCAGTTCTTC.

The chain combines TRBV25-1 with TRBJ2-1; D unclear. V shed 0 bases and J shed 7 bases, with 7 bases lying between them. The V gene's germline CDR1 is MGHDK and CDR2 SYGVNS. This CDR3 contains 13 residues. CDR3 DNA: TGTGCCAGCAGTGAATATTTGGAGAATGAGCAGTTCTTC. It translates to CASSEYLENEQFF.

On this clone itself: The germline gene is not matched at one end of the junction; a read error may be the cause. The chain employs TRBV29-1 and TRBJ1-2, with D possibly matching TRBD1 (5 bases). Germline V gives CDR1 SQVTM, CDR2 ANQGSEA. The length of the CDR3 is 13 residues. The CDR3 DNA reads TGCAGCGTCGAAGGGCGCGACAGATATGGCTACACCTTC. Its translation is CSVEGRDRYGYTF.